Here is one TCR beta chain with its context. This clonotype was found many times. This clone's antigen is unknown. No much larger clone exists at a distance of one base, and base qualities are not known. Library construction relied on multiplex PCR. The sequencer listed for this sample is Illumina HiSeq 4000. CDR3 regions were amplified by Arm-PCR with iRepertoire HTBI primers to construct TCR beta libraries. Before sequencing, the PCR products went through gel purification. The source study handled its data this way. A total of under 80 TRBV and more than twelve TRBJ segments were identified across samples and were used for gene usage analysis of CDR3 amino acid clonotypes. COPE and FqMerger were used to merge filtered high-quality paired reads into contigs. Contigs were aligned with BLAST to IMGT TRBV, TRBD and TRBJ reference genes, and CDR3 was defined per IMGT. Any clonotype with a frequency above 0.1% was counted as a highly expanded clone. Shannon entropy was used to measure repertoire diversity, and the Gini coefficient was used to measure V-J evenness. A clonotype found in more than one individual was treated as public. Clones were called with MiXCR by TCRdb after fastp trimmed the public reads at Q25, and only in-frame beta chains were retained. When rows share a CDR3 protein, they turn into one entry using the most common DNA and genes. What appears here as the V and J calls and clone size reflects TCRdb's work, not the paper's. A total of a few hundred thousand distinct CDR3 sequences appear in this sample, roughly 18% of them only once. Of the sample, approximately 12% is held by the ten largest clones.

Reading the label with the study, this specimen's time point is: newly diagnosed GD, antithyroid drugs for less than 3 months. RNA was extracted from PBMCs in TRIzol for both TCR sequencing and RNA sequencing. Graves' disease was diagnosed according to American Thyroid Association guidelines. Recruitment of patients was carried out at an endocrinology department in Xi'an, China. From each patient, 8 to 10 milliliters of peripheral blood was collected into an EDTA anticoagulant tube. Ficoll Paque Plus density gradient separation was used to isolate PBMCs, and no further T cell sorting was performed. An Agilent 2100 Bioanalyzer and agarose gel were used to check RNA quality, and a NanoDrop 2000 was used to measure RNA concentration. The data derive from a study of regulatory T cells in long-lasting Graves disease (dated by TCRdb to the early 2020s). Broadly, across the study: Newly diagnosed Graves' disease patients had taken antithyroid drugs for less than 3 months. The study was registered as a clinical trial and conducted in China. A total of roughly 35 samples underwent TCR sequencing: some 13 from persistent and roughly 20 from newly diagnosed Graves' disease patients. Patients with persistent Graves' disease were compared with patients with newly diagnosed Graves' disease using TCR sequencing and RNA sequencing of peripheral blood.

What the research found in general, with its limitations: Patients with persistent disease shared more public clonotypes (around 2,700) than newly diagnosed patients did (approximately 970). Peripheral blood alone was examined, since thyroid tissue, which constituted the primary lesion, could not be accessed. Sequencing and analysis were limited to the TCR beta chain. Compared with newly diagnosed patients, persistent Graves' disease patients had lower TCR Shannon entropy and fewer highly expanded clones, which suggests clonal expansion. The authors acknowledged the small sample size as a limitation that may reduce accuracy. Persistent disease showed preferential use of TRBV28, TRBJ1-2 and TRBJ2-5, whereas newly diagnosed disease favored TRBV20-1 and TRBJ2-1.

CDR1 and CDR2 (SNHLY, FYNNEI) derive from the germline V gene. V gives up 3 bases and J gives up 7 bases, and the segment between their germline ends measures 12 bases. The CDR3 covers 13 residues, taking in both the cysteine and the phenylalanine. Only CDR3 DNA remains: 39 bases, in frame from the first base. These data also formed part of another study, on T cells in Graves' hyperthyroidism and ophthalmopathy. As the second publication notes: A patient counted as having stable Graves' hyperthyroidism if no progression to ophthalmopathy occurred over 18 months of follow-up. Hyperthyroidism patients were newly diagnosed, had a disease duration of under 2 months, and were aged 18 to 65 years. Exclusion was applied to patients with uncontrolled infections, other autoimmune diseases, pregnancy or lactation. Diagnoses were based on clinical symptoms, serum thyroxine and TRAb, thyroid ultrasound and orbital computed tomography. A first-round RT-PCR of the TCR CDR3 used the HTBI primer set with the Qiagen OneStep RT-PCR kit. Most expanded thyroid clonotypes (frequency above 0.001) were also found in blood, which suggests that blood repertoires may mirror thyroid immune responses. Ophthalmopathy was separated from stable hyperthyroidism by a 13 V-J signature model, with 85% to 90% sensitivity and approximately 81% specificity obtained in cross-validation and 80%/75% obtained in testing. In validation, the model predicted progression to ophthalmopathy with over 65% sensitivity and roughly 72% specificity, a median of around six months before onset. A discovery cohort of approximately 100 patients, roughly 43 with Graves' ophthalmopathy and approximately 55 with stable Graves' hyperthyroidism, was used to find distinguishing TCR V-J signatures. An independent validation cohort of around 19 hyperthyroidism patients and over 15 patients who later progressed to ophthalmopathy tested prospective prediction of ophthalmopathy. For training and testing, the 80 to 100 patients in the discovery cohort were randomly divided in a 7:3 ratio. In addition, the study compared T-cell repertoires in thyroid tissue and in blood from 6 or 7 Graves' hyperthyroidism patients. After blood sampling, hyperthyroidism patients were treated with methimazole at a starting dose of 30 mg daily, and ophthalmopathy patients were treated with high-dose intravenous methylprednisolone. A second multiplex PCR round built the libraries, followed by size selection and purification. The libraries were sequenced on an Illumina HiSeq2000 using paired-end 100 bp reads. SOAPnuke was used to process the raw data, with reads discarded if the reads contained adapters or uncalled bases, had a mean Phred below 15, or lacked an exact constant-primer or identifier match. COPE v1.2.5 was used to merge the high-quality paired reads, and each unique nucleotide sequence was defined as a clonotype. Clonotypes were aligned to IMGT TRBV, TRBD and TRBJ reference segments using MiTCR v1.1. The analysis included only V-J combinations with a frequency above 0.0001, which together covered 99% to 99.2% of the repertoires. A TCS score was defined as the ratio of F50 (clonal expansion) to E x V (chaos), with BLOSUM62-based TCRdist applied between CDR3 peptides within each V-J. Welch's t-statistics and random forest reduced roughly 530 V-J features to roughly 13, which were used in a naive Bayes classifier (R e1071). Sample size was not statistically predetermined, and blinding of investigators to group allocation was not performed. TCR Vbeta CDR3 sequencing of 120 to 150 peripheral blood samples (fewer than 45 ophthalmopathy, approximately 80 hyperthyroidism and around 17 progressor patients) is reported in the paper.

This receptor was identified in a woman aged 25-40 years with Graves disease. Donor details come from another sample of the same person, matched by shared clones. The chain couples TRBV2 to TRBJ2-5, with a tentative D gene TRBD2 over 6 matching bases. The specimen comprised peripheral blood mononuclear cells (PBMCs), sampled at new diagnosis, from a patient treated with antithyroid drugs. The nucleotide sequence reads as follows: TGTGCCAGCAGTGATCGGGGGTTGGGGACCCAGTACTTC. Its protein product is CASSDRGLGTQYF.